The rows below give T cell receptor beta chains drawn from one sample of a study of OX40 agonist ivuxolimab in advanced cancers. Only in-frame clones appear in the TCRdb table, and some are missing; sequencing was by immunoSEQ multiplex PCR. The data contain 40,000 to 50,000 clones, approximately 86% of them singletons. The sample in question was CD4+ or CD8+ T cells sorted from blood, obtained in a trial of the OX40 agonist ivuxolimab. These receptors were collected from an adult with an advanced solid tumor such as melanoma, head and neck, liver or kidney cancer. Both conserved end residues are part of each CDR3. The D gene is left open where the match is weak. The size of a clone is reported for some rows only, either as once, few or many, or as a class for expanded clones.

V	size	D	J	length	DNA	CDR3
TRBV28	.	.	TRBJ1-4	13	TGTGCCAGCAGACCCGGAACGCTTGGGAAACTGTTTTTT	CASRPGTLGKLFF
TRBV10-3	.	TRBD2	TRBJ2-1	16	TGTGCCATCAGTGAGTTACCGGGACTAGCGGGACATGAGCAGTTCTTC	CAISELPGLAGHEQFF
TRBV28	.	.	TRBJ1-1	16	TGTGCCAGCAGTTTATTCTCAGGGACGGTGAACACTGAAGCTTTCTTT	CASSLFSGTVNTEAFF
TRBV7-9	.	TRBD2	TRBJ2-3	16	TGTGCCAGCAGGCGTACTAGCGGGGGGAGCACAGATGCGCAGTATTTT	CASRRTSGGSTDAQYF
TRBV2	.	TRBD1	TRBJ2-3	17	TGTGCCAGCAGCGATCTTGGACAGGGATCGCATAGGGATACGCAGTATTTT	CASSDLGQGSHRDTQYF
TRBV4-1	once	.	TRBJ2-1	16	TGCGCCAGCAGCCAAGATTGGAGGACAGCGAACAATGAGCAGTTCTTC	CASSQDWRTANNEQFF
TRBV4-3	.	.	TRBJ2-7	14	TGCGCCAGCAGCCGGTCCAGGGGCAGGGGCGAGCAGTACTTC	CASSRSRGRGEQYF
TRBV9	.	.	TRBJ2-1	13	TGTGCCAGCAGCGAGGACAGTATTAATGAGCAGTTCTTC	CASSEDSINEQFF
TRBV2	medium-sized	TRBD2	TRBJ2-4	18	TGTGCCAGCAAGGTCGCAGCGGGAGGGTTTCGGGCCAAAAACATTCAGTACTTC	CASKVAAGGFRAKNIQYF
TRBV13	.	TRBD2	TRBJ2-7	16	TGTGCCAGCAGCTTAGGGCTCTTACTAGCGGGAGGCCAGCAGTACTTC	CASSLGLLLAGGQQYF
TRBV4-3	.	.	TRBJ1-2	15	TGCGCCAGCAGCCAAGATCTAAGGGGGACCTATGGCTACACCTTC	CASSQDLRGTYGYTF
TRBV29-1	.	TRBD1	TRBJ2-1	13	TGCAGCGCTGGGACAGGGAAGAACAATGAGCAGTTCTTC	CSAGTGKNNEQFF
TRBV15	few	.	TRBJ2-1	13	TGTGCCACCAGCAGTGAGGCAGACAATGAGCAGTTCTTC	CATSSEADNEQFF
TRBV7-2	.	TRBD1	TRBJ1-5	17	TGTGCCAGCAGCACCTCGGACAGGGGATATAGCAATCAGCCCCAGCATTTT	CASSTSDRGYSNQPQHF
TRBV29-1	.	TRBD1	TRBJ1-2	14	TGCAGCGTTGACCGGGACAGGGCCCCTTATGGCTACACCTTC	CSVDRDRAPYGYTF
TRBV4-2	.	.	TRBJ2-3	16	TGTGCCAGCAGCCAGAACAACATGGGGGGCGCAGATACGCAGTATTTT	CASSQNNMGGADTQYF
TRBV11-2	.	.	TRBJ2-7	13	TGTGCCAGCAGCTTAGGGGGGGTTTACGAGCAGTACTTC	CASSLGGVYEQYF